This TCR beta chain derives from a study of OX40 agonist ivuxolimab in advanced cancers. CDR3 length equals 14 residues. Germline-derived CDR1 and CDR2 are LNHDA and SQIVND (reference sequence). The V gene lost 0 bases and the J gene lost 12 bases, with 15 bases spanning the gap. For this clone: Its target is not known.

TCRdb keeps only in-frame clones here, not all; method: immunoSEQ multiplex PCR. The sample includes 55,000 to 60,000 clones, 80% to 90% of them seen just once. Findings and caveats of the study: At doses 0.1 to 3.0 mg/kg, CD4+ and CD8+ clones expanded.

The rearrangement joins TRBV19 to TRBJ2-1, with D possibly being TRBD2 (6 bases). Sequenced here: CD4+ or CD8+ T cells sorted from blood, sampled in a trial of the OX40 agonist ivuxolimab. This receptor was taken from an adult with an advanced solid tumor such as melanoma, head and neck, liver or kidney cancer. The CDR3 sequence is CASSIDPARGGQFF. CDR3 bases: TGTGCCAGTAGTATAGATCCGGCAAGGGGAGGGCAGTTCTTC.